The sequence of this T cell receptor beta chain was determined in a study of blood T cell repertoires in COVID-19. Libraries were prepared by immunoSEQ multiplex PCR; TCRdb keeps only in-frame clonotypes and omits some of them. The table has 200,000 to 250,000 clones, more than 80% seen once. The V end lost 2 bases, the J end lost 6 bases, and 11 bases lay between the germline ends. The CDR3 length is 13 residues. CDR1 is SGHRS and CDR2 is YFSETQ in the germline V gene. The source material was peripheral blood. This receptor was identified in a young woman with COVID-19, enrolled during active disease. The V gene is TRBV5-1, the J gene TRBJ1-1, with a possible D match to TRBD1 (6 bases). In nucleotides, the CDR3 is TGCGCCAGCAGCTTTACAGGGTCCCCTGAAGCTTTCTTT. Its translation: CASSFTGSPEAFF.